Listed below are T cell receptor beta chains from one sample, sequenced in a study of T cells in Graves' hyperthyroidism and ophthalmopathy. MiXCR, run by TCRdb on the multiplex PCR reads, gives a single entry per CDR3 protein. This repertoire shows hundreds of thousands of distinct CDR3 sequences, approximately 15% found once; its top ten account for approximately 3.5%. Sequencing was performed on blood. The source is a woman in her thirties or forties with Graves' ophthalmopathy. Each CDR3 is given with its conserved first and last residue. D genes are given only for firm matches. The size of a clone is reported for some rows only, either as once, few or many, or as a class for expanded clones.

j_call | d_call | clone_size | v_call | cdr3_aa | cdr3_nt
TRBJ2-3 | NA | many | TRBV20-1 | CSATTQAYTDTQYF | TGCAGTGCCACCACCCAGGCTTACACAGATACGCAGTATTTT
TRBJ2-5 | TRBD1 | NA | TRBV20-1 | CSAPDRTYQETQYF | TGCAGTGCCCCGGACAGGACCTACCAAGAGACCCAGTACTTC
TRBJ2-1 | NA | few | TRBV5-1 | CASSPYPESNEQFF | TGCGCCAGCAGCCCATACCCGGAGTCCAATGAGCAGTTCTTC
TRBJ2-7 | NA | NA | TRBV7-8 | CASSLVPWREQYF | TGTGCCAGCAGCTTAGTCCCTTGGCGCGAGCAGTACTTC
TRBJ1-5 | NA | NA | TRBV20-1 | CSAKDNIQPQHF | TGCAGTGCTAAAGACAACATCCAGCCCCAGCATTTT
TRBJ1-2 | NA | NA | TRBV6-1 | CASSTGNYYGYTF | TGTGCCAGCAGTACAGGGAATTACTATGGCTACACCTTC
TRBJ2-3 | NA | NA | TRBV5-1 | CASSFGGPTPTDTQYF | TGCGCCAGCAGCTTTGGGGGACCCACACCTACAGATACGCAGTATTTT
TRBJ2-3 | TRBD1 | many | TRBV27 | CASKHDRALGTDTQYF | TGTGCCAGCAAACATGACAGGGCCTTGGGCACAGATACGCAGTATTTT
TRBJ2-7 | NA | few | TRBV24-1 | CATSGGVAYEQYF | TGTGCCACCAGTGGGGGGGTCGCCTACGAGCAGTACTTC
TRBJ2-5 | TRBD2 | many | TRBV6-1 | CASSSGTSGGDQETQYF | TGTGCCAGCAGTTCCGGGACTAGCGGGGGGGACCAAGAGACCCAGTACTTC
TRBJ1-3 | TRBD1 | few | TRBV5-1 | CASSLGPTGGSGNTIYF | TGCGCCAGCAGCTTGGGGCCTACAGGGGGATCTGGAAACACCATATATTTT
TRBJ2-3 | NA | NA | TRBV5-1 | CASKGAGSADTQYF | TGCGCCAGCAAAGGCGCGGGGAGTGCAGATACGCAGTATTTT
TRBJ2-7 | NA | NA | TRBV7-9 | CASSLSGFAYEQYF | TGTGCCAGCAGCTTATCGGGATTCGCCTACGAGCAGTACTTC
TRBJ2-3 | TRBD2 | many | TRBV11-2 | CASSLDWGGLAGWTDTQYF | TGTGCCAGCAGCTTAGATTGGGGTGGACTAGCGGGATGGACAGATACGCAGTATTTT
TRBJ2-1 | NA | many | TRBV18 | CASSPSQTDPNEQFF | TGTGCCAGCTCACCATCTCAGACAGATCCCAATGAGCAGTTCTTC
TRBJ2-7 | TRBD2 | many | TRBV28 | CASNQVLWTSGSRAYEQYF | TGTGCCAGCAACCAAGTTTTGTGGACTAGCGGGTCCCGGGCCTACGAGCAGTACTTC
TRBJ2-7 | NA | many | TRBV5-1 | CASSLGPLYEQYF | TGCGCCAGCAGCTTGGGACCCCTCTACGAGCAGTACTTC
TRBJ1-6 | TRBD1 | many | TRBV3-1 | CASSQRTGGSPLHF | TGTGCCAGCAGCCAACGGACAGGGGGTTCACCCCTCCACTTT
TRBJ2-5 | TRBD2 | NA | TRBV5-1 | CASSKGLAGGETQYF | TGCGCCAGCAGCAAGGGACTAGCGGGAGGAGAGACCCAGTACTTC
TRBJ2-1 | NA | NA | TRBV24-1 | CATSETRGAEQFF | TGTGCCACCAGTGAAACTAGGGGGGCTGAGCAGTTCTTC
TRBJ2-4 | NA | many | TRBV30 | CAWSALAKNIQYF | TGTGCCTGGAGTGCTTTAGCCAAAAACATTCAGTACTTC
TRBJ1-4 | NA | NA | TRBV20-1 | CSARDQVFGGNEKLFF | TGCAGTGCTAGAGATCAAGTTTTTGGGGGTAATGAAAAACTGTTTTTT
TRBJ2-3 | NA | many | TRBV5-1 | CASSLEGKITDTQYF | TGCGCCAGCAGCTTGGAGGGGAAAATCACAGATACGCAGTATTTT